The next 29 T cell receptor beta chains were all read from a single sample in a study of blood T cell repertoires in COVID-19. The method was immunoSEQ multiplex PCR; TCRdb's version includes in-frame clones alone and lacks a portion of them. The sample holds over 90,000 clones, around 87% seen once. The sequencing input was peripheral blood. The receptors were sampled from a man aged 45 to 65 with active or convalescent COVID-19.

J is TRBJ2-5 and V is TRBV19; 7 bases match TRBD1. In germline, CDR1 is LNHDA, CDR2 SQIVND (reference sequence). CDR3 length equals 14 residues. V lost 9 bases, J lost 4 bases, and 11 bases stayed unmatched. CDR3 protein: CASRLNAGGETQYF. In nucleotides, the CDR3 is TGTGCCAGCCGACTAAACGCAGGGGGAGAGACCCAGTACTTC. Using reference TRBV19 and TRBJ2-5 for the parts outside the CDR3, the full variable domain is DGGITQSPKYLFRKEGQNVTLSCEQNLNHDAMYWYRQDPGQGLRLIYYSQIVNDFQKGDIAEGYSVSREKKESFPLTVTSAQKNPTAFYLCASRLNAGGETQYFGPGTRLLVL.

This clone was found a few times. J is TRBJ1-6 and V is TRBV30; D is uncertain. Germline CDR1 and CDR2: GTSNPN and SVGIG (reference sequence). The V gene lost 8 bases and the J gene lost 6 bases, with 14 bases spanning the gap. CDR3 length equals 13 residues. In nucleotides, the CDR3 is TGTGCCAGCACATCAGGTTTTAATTCACCCCTCCACTTT. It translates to CASTSGFNSPLHF.

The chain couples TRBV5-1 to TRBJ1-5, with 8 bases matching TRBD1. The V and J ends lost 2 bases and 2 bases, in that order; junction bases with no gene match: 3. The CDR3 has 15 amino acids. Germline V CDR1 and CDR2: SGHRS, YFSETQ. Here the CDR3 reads CASSLQGVGNQPQHF. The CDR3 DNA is TGCGCCAGCAGCTTACAGGGGGTAGGCAATCAGCCCCAGCATTTT.

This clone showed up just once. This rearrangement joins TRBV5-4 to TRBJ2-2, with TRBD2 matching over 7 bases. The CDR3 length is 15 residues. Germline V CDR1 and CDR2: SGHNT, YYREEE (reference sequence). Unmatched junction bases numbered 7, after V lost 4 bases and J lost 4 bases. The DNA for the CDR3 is TGTGCCAGCAGCCCTAATGGGGGGGGCACCGGGGAGCTGTTTTTT. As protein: CASSPNGGGTGELFF.

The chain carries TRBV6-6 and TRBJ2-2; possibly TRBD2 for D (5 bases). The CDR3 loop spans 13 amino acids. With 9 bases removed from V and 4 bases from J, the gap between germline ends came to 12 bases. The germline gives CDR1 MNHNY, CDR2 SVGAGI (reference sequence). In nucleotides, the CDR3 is TGTGCCAGTCGGGGTGGAGTCACCGGGGAGCTGTTTTTT. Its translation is CASRGGVTGELFF.

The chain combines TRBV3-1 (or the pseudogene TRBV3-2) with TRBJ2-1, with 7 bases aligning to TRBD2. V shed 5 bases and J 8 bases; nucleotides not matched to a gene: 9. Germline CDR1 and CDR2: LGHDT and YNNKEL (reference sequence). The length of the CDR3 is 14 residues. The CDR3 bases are TGTGCCAGCAGCTTAGGGACTACCGGGGATGAGCAGTTCTTC. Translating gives CASSLGTTGDEQFF.

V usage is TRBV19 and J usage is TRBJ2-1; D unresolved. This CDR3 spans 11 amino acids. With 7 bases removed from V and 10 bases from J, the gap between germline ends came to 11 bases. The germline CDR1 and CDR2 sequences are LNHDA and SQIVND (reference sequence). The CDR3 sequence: CASIPSEEQFF. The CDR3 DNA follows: TGTGCCAGTATCCCGAGCGAGGAGCAGTTCTTC.

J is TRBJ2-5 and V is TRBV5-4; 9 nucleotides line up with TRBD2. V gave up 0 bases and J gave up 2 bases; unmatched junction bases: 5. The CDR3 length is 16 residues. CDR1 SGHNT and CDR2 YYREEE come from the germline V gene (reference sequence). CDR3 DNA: TGTGCCAGCAGCTTGGGTAGCGGGGGATCTCAAGAGACCCAGTACTTC. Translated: CASSLGSGGSQETQYF.

The DNA of the CDR3 is TGCAGCGTTGACCGAGGACAGGGTTTGTATACTGAAGCTTTCTTT. This encodes CSVDRGQGLYTEAFF. V gene TRBV29-1 combines with J gene TRBJ1-1; TRBD1 aligns across 8 bases. The CDR3 consists of 15 residues. The trim removed 3 bases at V and 5 bases at J, leaving 11 bases unmatched. CDR1 and CDR2 from the germline V gene are SQVTM and ANQGSEA.

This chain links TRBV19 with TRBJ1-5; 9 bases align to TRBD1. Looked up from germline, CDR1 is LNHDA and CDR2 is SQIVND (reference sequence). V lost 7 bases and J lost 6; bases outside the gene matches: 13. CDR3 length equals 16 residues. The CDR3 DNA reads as TGTGCCAGTACCGATGGACAGGGGCAGTTTTCTCAGCCCCAGCATTTT. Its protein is CASTDGQGQFSQPQHF.

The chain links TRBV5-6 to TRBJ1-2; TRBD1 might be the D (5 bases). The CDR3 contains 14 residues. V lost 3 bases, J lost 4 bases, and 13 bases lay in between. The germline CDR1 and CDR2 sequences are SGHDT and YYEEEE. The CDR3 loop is CASSYGDSRYGYTF. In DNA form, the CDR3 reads TGTGCCAGCAGCTACGGGGACTCTCGCTATGGCTACACCTTC.

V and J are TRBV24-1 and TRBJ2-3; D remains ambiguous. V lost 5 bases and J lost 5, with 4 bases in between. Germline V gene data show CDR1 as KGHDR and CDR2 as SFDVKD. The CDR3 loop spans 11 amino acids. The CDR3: CATSGQDTQYF. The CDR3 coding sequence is TGTGCCACCAGTGGTCAAGATACGCAGTATTTT.

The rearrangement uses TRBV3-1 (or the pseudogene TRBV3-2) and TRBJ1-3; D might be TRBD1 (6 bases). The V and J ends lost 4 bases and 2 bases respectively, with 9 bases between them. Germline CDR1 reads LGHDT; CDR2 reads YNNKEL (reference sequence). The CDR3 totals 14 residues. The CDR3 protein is CASSPGAPGNTIYF. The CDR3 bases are TGTGCCAGCAGCCCAGGGGCCCCTGGAAACACCATATATTTT.

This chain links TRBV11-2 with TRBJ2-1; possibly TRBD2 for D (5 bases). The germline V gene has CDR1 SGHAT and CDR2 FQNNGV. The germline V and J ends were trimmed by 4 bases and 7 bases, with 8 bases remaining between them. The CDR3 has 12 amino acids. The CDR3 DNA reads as TGTGCCAGCAGCTCCAGGAGGAATGAGCAGTTCTTC. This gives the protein CASSSRRNEQFF.

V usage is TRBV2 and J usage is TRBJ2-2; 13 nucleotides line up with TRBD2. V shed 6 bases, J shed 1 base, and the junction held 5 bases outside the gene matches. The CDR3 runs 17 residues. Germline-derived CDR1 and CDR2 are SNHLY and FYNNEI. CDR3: CASSQGLAGRNTGELFF. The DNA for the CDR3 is TGTGCCAGCAGCCAGGGACTAGCGGGGAGGAACACCGGGGAGCTGTTTTTT.

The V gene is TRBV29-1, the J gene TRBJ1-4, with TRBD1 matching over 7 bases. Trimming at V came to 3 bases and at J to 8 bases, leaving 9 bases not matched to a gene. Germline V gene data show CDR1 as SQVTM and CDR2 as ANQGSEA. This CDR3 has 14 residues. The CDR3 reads CSVEENATGEKLFF. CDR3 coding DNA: TGCAGCGTTGAGGAGAACGCGACAGGGGAAAAACTGTTTTTT.

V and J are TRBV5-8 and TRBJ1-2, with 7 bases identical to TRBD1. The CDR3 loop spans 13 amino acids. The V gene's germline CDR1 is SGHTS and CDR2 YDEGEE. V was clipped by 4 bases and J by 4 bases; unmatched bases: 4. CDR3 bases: TGTGCCAGCAGCGAGGGACAGCTCTATGGCTACACCTTC. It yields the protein CASSEGQLYGYTF. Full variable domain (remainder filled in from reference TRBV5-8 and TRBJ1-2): EAGVTQSPTHLIKTRGQQATLRCSPISGHTSVYWYQQALGLGLQFLLWYDEGEERNRGNFPPRFSGRQFPNYSSELNVNALELEDSALYLCASSEGQLYGYTFGSGTRLTVV.

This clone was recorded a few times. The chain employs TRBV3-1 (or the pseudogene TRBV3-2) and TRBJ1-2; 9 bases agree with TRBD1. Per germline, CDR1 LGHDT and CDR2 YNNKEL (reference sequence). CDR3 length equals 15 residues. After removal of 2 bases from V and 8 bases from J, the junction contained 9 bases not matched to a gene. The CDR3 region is CASSQPGQGFGGYTF. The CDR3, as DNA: TGTGCCAGCAGCCAACCGGGACAGGGTTTCGGGGGCTACACCTTC.

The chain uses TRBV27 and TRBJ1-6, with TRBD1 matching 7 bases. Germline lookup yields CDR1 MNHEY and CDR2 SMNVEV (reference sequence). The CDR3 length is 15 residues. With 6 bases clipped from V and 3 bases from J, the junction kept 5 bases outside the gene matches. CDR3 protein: CASRPRDSYNSPLHF. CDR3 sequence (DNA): TGTGCCAGCAGACCACGGGACAGCTATAATTCACCCCTCCACTTT.

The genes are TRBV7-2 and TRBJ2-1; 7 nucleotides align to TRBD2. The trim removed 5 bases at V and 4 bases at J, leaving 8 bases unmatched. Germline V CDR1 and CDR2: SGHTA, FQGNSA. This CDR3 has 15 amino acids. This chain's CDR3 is CASSLSGSSYNEQFF. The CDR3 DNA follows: TGTGCCAGCAGCCTTAGCGGGTCTTCTTACAATGAGCAGTTCTTC.

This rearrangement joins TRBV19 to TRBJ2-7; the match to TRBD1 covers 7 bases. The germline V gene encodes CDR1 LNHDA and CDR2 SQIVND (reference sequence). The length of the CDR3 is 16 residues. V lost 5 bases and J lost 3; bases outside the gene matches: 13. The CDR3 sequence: CASSPRTTGNRYEQYF. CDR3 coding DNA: TGTGCCAGTAGTCCTAGAACGACAGGGAACCGCTACGAGCAGTACTTC.

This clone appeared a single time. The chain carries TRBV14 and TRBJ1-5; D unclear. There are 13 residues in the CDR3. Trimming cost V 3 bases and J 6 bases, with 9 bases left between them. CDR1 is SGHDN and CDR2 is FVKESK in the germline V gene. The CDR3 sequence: CASSQSAAQPQHF. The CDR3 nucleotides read TGTGCCAGCAGCCAGAGCGCGGCTCAGCCCCAGCATTTT.

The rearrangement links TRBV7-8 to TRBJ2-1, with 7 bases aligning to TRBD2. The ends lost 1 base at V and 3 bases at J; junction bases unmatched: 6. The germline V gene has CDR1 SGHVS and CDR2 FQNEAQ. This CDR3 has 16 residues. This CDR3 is CASSLVPAGNYNEQFF. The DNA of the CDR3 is TGTGCCAGCAGCTTAGTCCCAGCGGGGAACTACAATGAGCAGTTCTTC. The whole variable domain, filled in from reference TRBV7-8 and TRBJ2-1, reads GAGVSQSPRYKVAKRGQDVALRCDPISGHVSLFWYQQALGQGPEFLTYFQNEAQLDKSGLPSDRFFAERPEGSVSTLKIQRTQQEDSAVYLCASSLVPAGNYNEQFFGPGTRLTVL.

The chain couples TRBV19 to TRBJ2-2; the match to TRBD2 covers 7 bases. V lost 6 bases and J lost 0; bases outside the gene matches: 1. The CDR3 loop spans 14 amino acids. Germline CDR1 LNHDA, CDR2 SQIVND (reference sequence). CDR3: CASRLATNTGELFF. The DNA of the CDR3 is TGTGCCAGTAGACTAGCGACGAACACCGGGGAGCTGTTTTTT.

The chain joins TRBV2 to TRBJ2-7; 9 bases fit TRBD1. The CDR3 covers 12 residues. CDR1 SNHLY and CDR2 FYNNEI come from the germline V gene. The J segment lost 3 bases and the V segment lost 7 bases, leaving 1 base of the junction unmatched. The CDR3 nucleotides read TGTGCCAGCAAGACAGGGGGCTACGAGCAGTACTTC. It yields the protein CASKTGGYEQYF.

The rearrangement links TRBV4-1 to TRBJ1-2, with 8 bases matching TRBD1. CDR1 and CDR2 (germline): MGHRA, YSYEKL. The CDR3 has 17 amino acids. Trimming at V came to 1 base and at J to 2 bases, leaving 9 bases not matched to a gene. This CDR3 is CASSQGWWTGINYGYTF. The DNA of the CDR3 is TGCGCCAGCAGCCAAGGATGGTGGACAGGGATAAACTATGGCTACACCTTC.

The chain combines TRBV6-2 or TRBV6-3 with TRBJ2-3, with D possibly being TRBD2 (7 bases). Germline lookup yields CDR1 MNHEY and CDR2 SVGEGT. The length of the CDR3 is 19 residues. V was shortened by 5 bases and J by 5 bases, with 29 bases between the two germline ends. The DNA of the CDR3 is TGTGCCAGCAGTCAAGACCCGTTTCTGGCGGGGGCAGAGGAAGATACGCAGTATTTT. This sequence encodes CASSQDPFLAGAEEDTQYF.

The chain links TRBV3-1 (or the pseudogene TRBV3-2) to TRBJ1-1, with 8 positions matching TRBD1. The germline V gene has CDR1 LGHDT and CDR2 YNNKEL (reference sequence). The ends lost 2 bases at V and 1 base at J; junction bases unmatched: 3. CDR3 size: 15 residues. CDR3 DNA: TGTGCCAGCAGCCAACTCGGACAGGGGAACACTGAAGCTTTCTTT. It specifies CASSQLGQGNTEAFF.

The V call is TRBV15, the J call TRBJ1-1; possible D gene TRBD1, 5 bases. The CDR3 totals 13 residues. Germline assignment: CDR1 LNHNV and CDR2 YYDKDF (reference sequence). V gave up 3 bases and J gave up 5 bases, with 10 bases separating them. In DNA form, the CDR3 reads TGTGCCACCAGCAGCAGGGAGGGGACTGAAGCTTTCTTT. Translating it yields CATSSREGTEAFF.